Listed here is a single T cell receptor (beta chain). As yet, its antigen is unknown. Deletions cut 5 bases from V and 4 bases from J, with 14 bases between. Germline loops: CDR1 SGHNT, CDR2 YENEEA. CDR3 length equals 15 residues. The data derive from a study of shared clonotypes between healthy human individuals. Study-level results: As a rule, naive subsets had a larger estimated richness than memory subsets.

Method: immunoSEQ multiplex PCR; TCRdb's copy keeps in-frame clones and lacks some. The repertoire has over a million clones, roughly 70% of them found once; the top ten carry roughly 1.5%. All donors qualified as healthy HIV-negative adults and had experienced no recent acute infections or vaccinations. This sequence originates from a man aged 18 to 29 in good health. This chain links TRBV11-3 with TRBJ2-2; D not certain. Sequencing was carried out using memory CD4+ T cells sorted from blood. The subset denotes: CD45RA-negative fraction. CDR3 region: CASSQDPNPTGELFF. The CDR3 DNA reads as TGTGCCAGCAGCCAGGACCCCAACCCCACCGGGGAGCTGTTTTTT.